Listed below are T cell receptor beta chains from one sample, sequenced in a study of blood T cell repertoires in COVID-19. Clones were sequenced by immunoSEQ multiplex PCR, and TCRdb holds only the in-frame ones, with some missing. Of 100,000 to 150,000 clones listed, around 80% were seen once; the top ten hold over 9%. Source material: peripheral blood. Source of these receptors: an older woman with acute or convalescent COVID-19. Each CDR3 is given with its conserved first and last residue. Fields, in order: D gene, V gene, clone size, J gene, CDR3 DNA, CDR3 protein. D genes are given only for firm matches. For some rows the clone size is stated as once, few or many, or as a class when expanded; others skip it.

D gene: .; V gene: TRBV6-5; clone size: .; J gene: TRBJ1-4; CDR3 DNA: TGTGCCAGCAGACCGCCGGTGGCTAATGAAAAACTGTTTTTT; CDR3 protein: CASRPPVANEKLFF
D gene: .; V gene: TRBV4-1; clone size: few; J gene: TRBJ1-6; CDR3 DNA: TGCGCCAGCAGCCAAGACCGGGGGGTGGTTTCACCCCTCCACTTT; CDR3 protein: CASSQDRGVVSPLHF
D gene: .; V gene: TRBV9; clone size: .; J gene: TRBJ1-2; CDR3 DNA: TGTGCCAGCAGAGGACAGCTCTATGGCTACACCTTC; CDR3 protein: CASRGQLYGYTF
D gene: .; V gene: TRBV30; clone size: once; J gene: TRBJ2-7; CDR3 DNA: TGTGCCTGGAATAGGAGGTCCCACGAGCAGTACTTC; CDR3 protein: CAWNRRSHEQYF
D gene: TRBD1; V gene: TRBV2; clone size: .; J gene: TRBJ1-1; CDR3 DNA: TGTGCCAGCACCCTGACAGGGACAGCAGGGATGAACACTGAAGCTTTCTTT; CDR3 protein: CASTLTGTAGMNTEAFF
D gene: TRBD1; V gene: TRBV5-1; clone size: .; J gene: TRBJ2-7; CDR3 DNA: TGCGCCAGCAGCTGGGGGGACAGGGTCCTCGGCGAGCAGTACTTC; CDR3 protein: CASSWGDRVLGEQYF
D gene: .; V gene: TRBV5-8; clone size: few; J gene: TRBJ1-6; CDR3 DNA: TGTGCCAGCAGCTCTCCTCTCAGGGTTGGTAATTCACCCCTCCACTTT; CDR3 protein: CASSSPLRVGNSPLHF
D gene: .; V gene: TRBV29-1; clone size: .; J gene: TRBJ1-2; CDR3 DNA: TGCAGCGTTTCTAACCGGGACTTATTCTATGGCTACACCTTC; CDR3 protein: CSVSNRDLFYGYTF
D gene: .; V gene: TRBV7-3; clone size: .; J gene: TRBJ2-1; CDR3 DNA: TGTGCCAGCAGCCCCGGGTACCTAGGCGATGAGCAGTTCTTC; CDR3 protein: CASSPGYLGDEQFF
D gene: TRBD2; V gene: TRBV5-6; clone size: .; J gene: TRBJ2-5; CDR3 DNA: TGTGCCAGCAGCCCCAGCGGGGGGGAAGAGACCCAGTACTTC; CDR3 protein: CASSPSGGEETQYF
D gene: .; V gene: TRBV28; clone size: .; J gene: TRBJ1-1; CDR3 DNA: TGTGCCAGCAGTTCCAGGTATGCAGCCCCAAATATGAACACTGAAGCTTTCTTT; CDR3 protein: CASSSRYAAPNMNTEAFF
D gene: .; V gene: TRBV5-6; clone size: few; J gene: TRBJ1-2; CDR3 DNA: TGTGCCAGCAGCCCCCCGGACTCCACCTATGGCTACACCTTC; CDR3 protein: CASSPPDSTYGYTF
D gene: TRBD1; V gene: TRBV2; clone size: .; J gene: TRBJ1-1; CDR3 DNA: TGTGCCAGCAGCAGGACAGGGGCTGGTCTCACACTGGGTAAGGACACTGAAGCTTTCTTT; CDR3 protein: CASSRTGAGLTLGKDTEAFF
D gene: TRBD1; V gene: TRBV27; clone size: .; J gene: TRBJ2-7; CDR3 DNA: TGTGCCAGCAGTTGGGGACAGGGGGCTTCCTACGAGCAGTACTTC; CDR3 protein: CASSWGQGASYEQYF
D gene: TRBD1; V gene: TRBV7-9; clone size: .; J gene: TRBJ1-1; CDR3 DNA: TGTGCCAGCAGCACAAGGACAGGGGCCGTGACTGAAGCTTTCTTT; CDR3 protein: CASSTRTGAVTEAFF
D gene: TRBD1; V gene: TRBV5-8; clone size: few; J gene: TRBJ1-5; CDR3 DNA: TGTGCCAGCAGCTTCCACAGGGGTGGGGGTAGCAATCAGCCCCAGCATTTT; CDR3 protein: CASSFHRGGGSNQPQHF
D gene: .; V gene: TRBV19; clone size: .; J gene: TRBJ2-5; CDR3 DNA: TGTGCCAGTAGTATTCTGCGGGACCAAGAGACCCAGTACTTC; CDR3 protein: CASSILRDQETQYF
D gene: .; V gene: TRBV2; clone size: .; J gene: TRBJ2-3; CDR3 DNA: TGTGCCAGCAGTGAAACCCGACTAGGAACTTCAGATACGCAGTATTTT; CDR3 protein: CASSETRLGTSDTQYF
D gene: .; V gene: TRBV19; clone size: .; J gene: TRBJ1-5; CDR3 DNA: TGTGCCAGTAGTATCCGGTTGGCAGGGCTTAGCAATCAGCCCCAGCATTTT; CDR3 protein: CASSIRLAGLSNQPQHF
D gene: .; V gene: TRBV27; clone size: .; J gene: TRBJ1-5; CDR3 DNA: TGTGCCAGCAGTTTATGGGGGGGGAATCAGCCCCAGCATTTT; CDR3 protein: CASSLWGGNQPQHF
D gene: .; V gene: TRBV5-6; clone size: .; J gene: TRBJ2-5; CDR3 DNA: TGTGCCAGCAGCCAAGTAACTGGGGCAGAGACCCAGTACTTC; CDR3 protein: CASSQVTGAETQYF
D gene: TRBD1; V gene: TRBV11-2; clone size: .; J gene: TRBJ2-1; CDR3 DNA: TGTGCCAGCAGCCAAAGAGCAGGGGGAAGGACCTACAATGAGCAGTTCTTC; CDR3 protein: CASSQRAGGRTYNEQFF
D gene: TRBD2; V gene: TRBV5-4; clone size: .; J gene: TRBJ2-1; CDR3 DNA: TGTGCCAGCAGCTTAAAGCGGGGAAACTCCTACAATGAGCAGTTCTTC; CDR3 protein: CASSLKRGNSYNEQFF
D gene: .; V gene: TRBV6-1; clone size: .; J gene: TRBJ2-7; CDR3 DNA: TGTGCCAGCAGTGATCCCAGAAGATTCTACGAGCAGTACTTC; CDR3 protein: CASSDPRRFYEQYF
D gene: .; V gene: TRBV20-1; clone size: once; J gene: TRBJ1-2; CDR3 DNA: TGCAGTCGACAAGCTAACTATGGCTACACCTTC; CDR3 protein: CSRQANYGYTF
D gene: .; V gene: TRBV10-3; clone size: .; J gene: TRBJ1-1; CDR3 DNA: TGTGCCGCTTCCTCACAGGGAACGGACACTGAAGCTTTCTTT; CDR3 protein: CAASSQGTDTEAFF
D gene: .; V gene: TRBV6-5; clone size: .; J gene: TRBJ1-6; CDR3 DNA: TGTGCCAGCAGGCCCGGAGGCTCCTATAATTCACCCCTCCACTTT; CDR3 protein: CASRPGGSYNSPLHF
D gene: .; V gene: TRBV28; clone size: .; J gene: TRBJ1-2; CDR3 DNA: TGTGCCAGCAGTTTTGGTAGGGGGAACTATGGCTACACCTTC; CDR3 protein: CASSFGRGNYGYTF
D gene: TRBD1; V gene: TRBV9; clone size: .; J gene: TRBJ1-2; CDR3 DNA: TGTGCCAGCAGCGGGCAACAGGGGGCGATTGGCTACACCTTC; CDR3 protein: CASSGQQGAIGYTF